This TCR beta chain stems from a study of blood T cell repertoires in COVID-19. Across the whole study: Some COVID-19 samples were acute and others convalescent; all came from the United States, Italy and Spain. T cells, B-cell-depleted T cells, or PBMCs provided the cDNA or gDNA that served as material.

This clone was seen a single time. How the authors handled the data: Estimated nucleated cell counts came from reference gene primer amplification. Produced via immunoSEQ multiplex PCR; TCRdb's table is partial and in-frame only. V and J calls and clone size are given by that table; D and trimming were obtained from the DNA. The profile shows 65,000 to 90,000 clones, 70% to 90% of them singletons. The germline CDR1 and CDR2 sequences are LNHDA and SQIVND (reference sequence). The CDR3 length is 15 residues. V lost 4 bases and J lost 0, with 9 bases in between. The genes are TRBV19 and TRBJ2-2, with D possibly being TRBD1 (5 bases). The sequenced sample consisted of peripheral blood. The TCR originated in a man aged 25 to 40 with acute or convalescent COVID-19. CDR3 sequence reads: CASSTDRTNTGELFF. Written as DNA, the CDR3 is TGTGCCAGTAGTACAGACAGAACGAACACCGGGGAGCTGTTTTTT.